The entry below describes one TCR beta chain. The antigen is unknown. This record comes from a study of T cell therapy after organ transplantation. Overall study: Of some ten patients, eight responded clinically and two did not.

CDR1 and CDR2 from the germline V gene are MNHEY and SVGAGI. The V end was cut by 0 bases, the J end by 6 bases, with 15 bases between. The CDR3 extends over 15 amino acids. Study observations and caveats: Pretherapy CD8 clonality inversely correlated with its fold change after therapy. Nonresponder repertoires showed strong pretherapy expansions, barely changing post-therapy.

Assay used: immunoSEQ multiplex PCR; TCRdb lists only in-frame clones, some missing. The data show fewer than 2,000 clones, over 85% seen once. As for time point: 20-29 weeks after completion of therapy. Sequences were derived from CD8+ T cells from blood, sampled after autologous CMV-specific T cell therapy. The chain combines TRBV6-5 with TRBJ2-7, with a weak D call TRBD1 (6 bases). The sequence was collected from a human patient who had received a solid organ transplant and had CMV disease. A share of the T cells may be of graft donor origin. This CDR3 is CASSYSQGLSTEQYF. DNA for the CDR3: TGTGCCAGCAGTTACTCCCAGGGGCTCTCAACCGAGCAGTACTTC.